One sample yielded the 17 T cell receptor beta chains listed below, sequenced in a study of early T cells in non-severe SARS-CoV-2 infection. TCRdb called the 5' RACE reads again in MiXCR, with one record for every CDR3 protein. The sample has some 77,000 distinct CDR3 sequences, around 12% seen once. The sequencing used whole blood, collected at baseline. The origin of the receptors is an adult who was a healthcare worker with PCR-confirmed SARS-CoV-2 infection or an uninfected control (not recorded which). The donor label of this sample is uncertain.

This chain links TRBV2 with TRBJ2-2, with D possibly TRBD1 on 5 matching bases. Germline values: CDR1 SNHLY, CDR2 FYNNEI. The CDR3 covers 15 residues. Trimming removed 8 bases from V and 1 base from J, with 14 bases in between. CDR3 nucleotide sequence: TGTGCCAGCGCACGACTGGGGCTGAACACCGGGGAGCTGTTTTTT. As protein: CASARLGLNTGELFF.

As DNA, the CDR3 is TGTGCCAGCAGCTTAGAGCGACGGGAGACCCAGTACTTC. It yields the protein CASSLERRETQYF. The V call is TRBV11-2, the J call TRBJ2-5; no clear D. The CDR3 covers 13 residues. CDR1 is SGHAT and CDR2 is FQNNGV in the germline V gene. Deletions cut 0 bases from V and 5 bases from J, with 7 bases between.

This clonotype has more than one count but fewer than ten. The rearrangement links TRBV6-1 to TRBJ1-2; D ambiguous. The CDR3 totals 13 residues. In germline, CDR1 is MNHNS, CDR2 SASEGT. V gave up 7 bases and J gave up 4 bases, with 13 bases separating them. The CDR3 is CASILSRSYGYTF. In DNA form, the CDR3 reads TGTGCCAGCATATTGAGCAGGAGCTATGGCTACACCTTC.

The chain is built from TRBV10-3 and TRBJ2-1, with TRBD2 identical over 15 bases. The trim removed 6 bases at V and 7 bases at J, leaving 7 bases unmatched. Germline V gives CDR1 ENHRY, CDR2 SYGVKD. The CDR3 totals 16 residues. In DNA form, the CDR3 reads TGTGCCATCAGGAGATCCGGGACTAGCGGGAGGAATGAGCAGTTCTTC. It specifies CAIRRSGTSGRNEQFF.

This clonotype has a handful of counts. The CDR3 nucleotides are TGTGCCAGCACCTCATCCTGGGACACTGAAGCTTTCTTT. Translated, it gives CASTSSWDTEAFF. The chain joins TRBV9 to TRBJ1-1; D ambiguous. Germline V lookup: CDR1 SGDLS, CDR2 YYNGEE. The V end lost 6 bases, the J end lost 3 bases, and 12 bases lay between the germline ends. This CDR3 is built from 13 residues.

This clonotype was counted a few times. The rearrangement joins TRBV7-4 to TRBJ2-7; D might be TRBD2 (6 bases). From germline, CDR1 is SGHVT and CDR2 SQSDAQ. The CDR3 loop spans 14 amino acids. Trimming shortened V by 8 bases and J by 5 bases, and 19 bases separated the two germline ends. The CDR3 spells CASWEAGLVHEQYF. CDR3 DNA sequence: TGTGCCAGCTGGGAGGCGGGTCTGGTCCACGAGCAGTACTTC.

This clonotype showed up just a few times. The rearrangement uses TRBV7-6 and TRBJ2-3; no clear D. Germline V gives CDR1 SGHVS, CDR2 FNYEAQ. Trimming left V 4 bases short and J 2 bases short, with 13 bases between. The CDR3 runs to 15 residues. As DNA, the CDR3 is TGTGCCAGCAGCTCTCGGTCCCCTCCCACAGATACGCAGTATTTT. This codes for CASSSRSPPTDTQYF.

There are many counts of this clonotype. This chain connects TRBV6-2 or TRBV6-3 to TRBJ2-5; D unresolved. Looked up from germline, CDR1 is MNHEY and CDR2 is SVGEGT. Trimming stripped 5 bases from V and 4 bases from J, with 5 bases between. The CDR3 is 11 amino acids. The CDR3 nucleotides read TGTGCCAGCAGTAAAAGAGAGACCCAGTACTTC. This sequence encodes CASSKRETQYF.

This clonotype has more than one count but fewer than ten. The chain is built from TRBV7-8 and TRBJ1-1; possible D gene TRBD1, 5 bases. The V gene lost 0 bases and the J gene lost 11 bases, with 13 bases spanning the gap. Looked up from germline, CDR1 is SGHVS and CDR2 is FQNEAQ. The CDR3 consists of 13 residues. The CDR3: CASSLAQHRNAFF. CDR3 bases: TGTGCCAGCAGCTTAGCGCAGCACAGGAATGCTTTCTTT.

This clonotype has just a few counts. The chain carries TRBV4-1 and TRBJ2-3; D might be TRBD1 or TRBD2, each matching 8 bases. The length of the CDR3 is 16 residues. Looked up from germline, CDR1 is MGHRA and CDR2 is YSYEKL. V dropped 3 bases and J dropped 5 bases, with 18 bases sitting between them. The CDR3 loop reads CASSQLHRGTRDTQYF. The CDR3 nucleotides read TGCGCCAGCAGCCAGCTGCACAGGGGGACTAGAGATACGCAGTATTTT.

This clonotype appeared a few times. This chain joins TRBV7-6 and TRBJ2-7; 9 bases are shared with TRBD1. The CDR3 is made up of 16 amino acids. J was trimmed by 5 bases and V by 4 bases; bases with no gene match: 12. The germline V gene has CDR1 SGHVS and CDR2 FNYEAQ. CDR3 sequence: CASSSKSGTGHDEQYF. The CDR3 nucleotides are TGTGCCAGCAGCTCGAAATCCGGGACAGGGCATGACGAGCAGTACTTC.

This clonotype was recorded a few times. This chain uses TRBV7-9 with TRBJ2-5; D not certain. Germline V gene lookup returns CDR1 SEHNR and CDR2 FQNEAQ (reference sequence). V lost 5 bases and J lost 3, with 16 bases in between. The CDR3 covers 15 residues. DNA for the CDR3: TGTGCCAGCAGCGCCCACCTCGCAGTTAAAGAGACCCAGTACTTC. This codes for CASSAHLAVKETQYF.

This chain joins TRBV7-2 and TRBJ1-4; a weak D match, TRBD1 (5 bases). V was pared by 1 base and J by 4 bases, with 7 bases between. Germline loops: CDR1 SGHTA, CDR2 FQGNSA. This CDR3 is built from 14 residues. The chain's CDR3 is CASSLGGINEKLFF. The CDR3 DNA reads TGTGCCAGCAGCTTAGGGGGGATTAATGAAAAACTGTTTTTT.

This clonotype was observed a few times. J is TRBJ1-1 and V is TRBV20-1, with D possibly matching TRBD1 (5 bases). Trimming took 3 bases from V and 5 from J, leaving 19 bases between them. The CDR3 consists of 15 residues. CDR1 is DFQATT, CDR2 SNEGSKA, per germline (reference sequence). The CDR3 region is CSASFSGGLDTEAFF. The CDR3 nucleotides read TGCAGTGCTAGTTTTTCGGGGGGACTAGATACTGAAGCTTTCTTT.

This chain uses TRBV6-2 or TRBV6-3 with TRBJ2-7; 9 bases map to TRBD1. Germline assignment: CDR1 MNHEY and CDR2 SVGEGT. The CDR3 runs to 14 residues. Trimming took 2 bases from V and 6 from J; bases not matched to a gene: 5. CDR3 sequence: CASSYLGQGTEQYF. The CDR3 bases are TGTGCCAGCAGTTACCTGGGACAGGGTACCGAGCAGTACTTC.

This clonotype was observed at least ten times. V gene TRBV7-2 combines with J gene TRBJ1-2; 9 bases match TRBD1. The V gene's germline CDR1 is SGHTA and CDR2 FQGNSA. J lost 8 bases, V lost 3 bases, and 13 bases had no gene match. The CDR3 is 16 amino acids. CDR3 DNA: TGTGCCAGCAGCTTGCAAACCGGGACAGGGTTTATAGGCTACACCTTC. It yields the protein CASSLQTGTGFIGYTF. Full variable domain (missing parts from reference TRBV7-2 and TRBJ1-2): GAGVSQSPSNKVTEKGKDVELRCDPISGHTALYWYRQSLGQGLEFLIYFQGNSAPDKSGLPSDRFSAERTGGSVSTLTIQRTQQEDSAVYLCASSLQTGTGFIGYTFGSGTRLTVV.

This clonotype was observed a few times. J is TRBJ2-7 and V is TRBV6-5; 11 bases align to TRBD1. CDR3 length: 14 amino acids. Germline V gives CDR1 MNHEY, CDR2 SVGAGI. Unmatched junction bases numbered 1, after V lost 2 bases and J lost 4 bases. CDR3 residues: CASSYRDRGYEQYF. DNA for the CDR3: TGTGCCAGCAGTTACCGGGACAGGGGGTACGAGCAGTACTTC.